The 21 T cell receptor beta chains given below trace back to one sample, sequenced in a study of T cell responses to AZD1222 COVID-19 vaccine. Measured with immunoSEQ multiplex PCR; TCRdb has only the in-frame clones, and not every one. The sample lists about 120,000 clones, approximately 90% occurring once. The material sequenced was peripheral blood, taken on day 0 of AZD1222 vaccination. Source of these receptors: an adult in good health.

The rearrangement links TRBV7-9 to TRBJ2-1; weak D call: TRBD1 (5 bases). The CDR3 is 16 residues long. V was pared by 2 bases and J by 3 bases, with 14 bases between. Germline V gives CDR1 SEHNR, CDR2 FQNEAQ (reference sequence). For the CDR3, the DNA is TGTGCCAGCAGCTTACCCCCCTCCACAGGCTACAATGAGCAGTTCTTC. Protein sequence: CASSLPPSTGYNEQFF. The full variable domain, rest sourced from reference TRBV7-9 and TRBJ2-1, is DTGVSQNPRHKITKRGQNVTFRCDPISEHNRLYWYRQTLGQGPEFLTYFQNEAQLEKSRLLSDRFSAERPKGSFSTLEIQRTEQGDSAMYLCASSLPPSTGYNEQFFGPGTRLTVL.

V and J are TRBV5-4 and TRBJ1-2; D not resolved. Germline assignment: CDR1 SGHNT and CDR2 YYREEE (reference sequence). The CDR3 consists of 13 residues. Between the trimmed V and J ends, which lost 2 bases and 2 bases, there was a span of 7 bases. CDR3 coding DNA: TGTGCCAGCAGCTTCCCCGGGAACTATGGCTACACCTTC. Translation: CASSFPGNYGYTF.

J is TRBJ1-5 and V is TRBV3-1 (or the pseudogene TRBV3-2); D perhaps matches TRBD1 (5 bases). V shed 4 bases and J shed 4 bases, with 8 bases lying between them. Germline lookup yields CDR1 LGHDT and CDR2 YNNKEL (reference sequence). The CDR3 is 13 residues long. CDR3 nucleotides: TGTGCCAGCAGCCCAACAGGAAATCAGCCCCAGCATTTT. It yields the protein CASSPTGNQPQHF.

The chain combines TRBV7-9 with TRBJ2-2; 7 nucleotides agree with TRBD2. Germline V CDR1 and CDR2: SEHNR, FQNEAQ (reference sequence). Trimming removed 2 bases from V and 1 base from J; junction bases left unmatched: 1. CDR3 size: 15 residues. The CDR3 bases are TGTGCCAGCAGCTTAACTAGCGTGAACACCGGGGAGCTGTTTTTT. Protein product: CASSLTSVNTGELFF.

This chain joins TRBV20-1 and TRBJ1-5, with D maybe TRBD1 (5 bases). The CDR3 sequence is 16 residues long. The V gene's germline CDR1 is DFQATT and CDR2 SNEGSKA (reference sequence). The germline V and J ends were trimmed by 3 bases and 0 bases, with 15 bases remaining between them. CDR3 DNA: TGCAGTGCTAGTGGGCAGGGCTCTCTTAGCAATCAGCCCCAGCATTTT. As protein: CSASGQGSLSNQPQHF.

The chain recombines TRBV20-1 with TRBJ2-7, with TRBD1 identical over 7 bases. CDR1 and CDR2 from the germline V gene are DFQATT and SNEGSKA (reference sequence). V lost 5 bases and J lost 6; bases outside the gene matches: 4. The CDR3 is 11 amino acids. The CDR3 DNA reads TGCAGTGCTGCCGACAGGGTCGAGCAGTACTTC. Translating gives CSAADRVEQYF.

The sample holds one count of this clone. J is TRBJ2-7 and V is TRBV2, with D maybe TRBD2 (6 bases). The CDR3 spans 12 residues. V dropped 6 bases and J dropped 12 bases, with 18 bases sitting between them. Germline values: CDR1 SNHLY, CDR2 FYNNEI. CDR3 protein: CASRVGGAAGYF. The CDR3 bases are TGTGCCAGCAGGGTAGGAGGGGCCGCTGGGTACTTC. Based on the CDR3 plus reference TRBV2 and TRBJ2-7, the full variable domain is EPEVTQTPSHQVTQMGQEVILRCVPISNHLYFYWYRQILGQKVEFLVSFYNNEISEKSEIFDDQFSVERPDGSNFTLKIRSTKLEDSAMYFCASRVGGAAGYFGPGTRLTVT.

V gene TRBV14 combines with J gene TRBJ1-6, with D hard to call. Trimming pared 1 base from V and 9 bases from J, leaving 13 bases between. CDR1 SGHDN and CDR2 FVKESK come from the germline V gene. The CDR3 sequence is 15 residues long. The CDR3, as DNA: TGTGCCAGCAGCCAAGTACCACTTCGTAGTTCACCCCTCCACTTT. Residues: CASSQVPLRSSPLHF. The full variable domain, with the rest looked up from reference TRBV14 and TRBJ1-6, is EAGVTQFPSHSVIEKGQTVTLRCDPISGHDNLYWYRRVMGKEIKFLLHFVKESKQDESGMPNNRFLAERTGGTYSTLKVQPAELEDSGVYFCASSQVPLRSSPLHFGNGTRLTVT.

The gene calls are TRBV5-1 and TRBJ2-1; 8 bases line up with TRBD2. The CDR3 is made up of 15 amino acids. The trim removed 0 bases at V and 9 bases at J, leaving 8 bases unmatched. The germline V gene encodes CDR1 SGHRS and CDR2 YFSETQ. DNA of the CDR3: TGCGCCAGCAGCTTGGAGGGAGCGGGAGAGGGTGAGCAGTTCTTC. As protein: CASSLEGAGEGEQFF.

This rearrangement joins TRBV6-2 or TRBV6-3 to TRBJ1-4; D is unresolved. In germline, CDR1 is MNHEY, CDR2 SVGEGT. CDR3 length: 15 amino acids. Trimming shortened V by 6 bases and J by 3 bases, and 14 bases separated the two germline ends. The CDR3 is CASSDYQPANEKLFF. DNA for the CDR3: TGTGCCAGCAGCGACTACCAGCCGGCTAATGAAAAACTGTTTTTT.

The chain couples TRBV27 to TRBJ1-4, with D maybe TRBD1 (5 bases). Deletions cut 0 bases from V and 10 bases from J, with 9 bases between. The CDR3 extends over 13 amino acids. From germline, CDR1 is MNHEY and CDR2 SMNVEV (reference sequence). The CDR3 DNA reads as TGTGCCAGCAGTTTATCCCTCCAGGGAAAACTGTTTTTT. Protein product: CASSLSLQGKLFF.

In nucleotides, the CDR3 is TGTGCCTGGAGTGGTTATAACACCGGGGAGCTGTTTTTT. Its translation: CAWSGYNTGELFF. The chain recombines TRBV30 with TRBJ2-2; D is unresolved. The V gene's germline CDR1 is GTSNPN and CDR2 SVGIG (reference sequence). This CDR3 has 13 amino acids. Trimming removed 1 base at V and 2 bases at J, with 5 bases between.

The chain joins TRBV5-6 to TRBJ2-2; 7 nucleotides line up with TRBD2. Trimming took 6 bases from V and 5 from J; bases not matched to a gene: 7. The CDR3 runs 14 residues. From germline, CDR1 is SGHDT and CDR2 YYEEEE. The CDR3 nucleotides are TGTGCCAGCAAAGGGCTAGCGGTGACCGGGGAGCTGTTTTTT. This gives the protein CASKGLAVTGELFF.

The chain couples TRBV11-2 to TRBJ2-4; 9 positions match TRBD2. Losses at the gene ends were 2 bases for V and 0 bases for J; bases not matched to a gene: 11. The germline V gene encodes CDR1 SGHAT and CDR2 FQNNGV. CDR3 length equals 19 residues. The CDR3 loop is CASSLRLAGNPLAKNIQYF. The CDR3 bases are TGTGCCAGCAGCTTAAGGCTAGCGGGAAACCCTCTAGCCAAAAACATTCAGTACTTC.

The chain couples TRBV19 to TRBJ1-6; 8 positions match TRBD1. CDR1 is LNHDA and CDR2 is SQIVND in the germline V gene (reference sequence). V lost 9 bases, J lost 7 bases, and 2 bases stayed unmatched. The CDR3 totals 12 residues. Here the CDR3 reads CASRDRNSPLHF. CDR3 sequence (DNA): TGTGCCAGCCGGGACAGGAATTCACCCCTCCACTTT.

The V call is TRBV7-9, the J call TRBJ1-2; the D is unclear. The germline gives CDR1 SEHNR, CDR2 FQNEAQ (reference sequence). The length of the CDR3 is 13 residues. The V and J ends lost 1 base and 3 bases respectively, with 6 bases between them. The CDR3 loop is CASSLEPDYGYTF. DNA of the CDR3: TGTGCCAGCAGCTTAGAACCGGACTATGGCTACACCTTC.

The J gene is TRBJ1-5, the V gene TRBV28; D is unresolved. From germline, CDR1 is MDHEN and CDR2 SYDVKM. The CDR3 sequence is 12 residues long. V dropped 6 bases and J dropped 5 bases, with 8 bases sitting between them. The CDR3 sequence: CASSPLHQPQHF. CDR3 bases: TGTGCCAGCAGCCCACTTCATCAGCCCCAGCATTTT.

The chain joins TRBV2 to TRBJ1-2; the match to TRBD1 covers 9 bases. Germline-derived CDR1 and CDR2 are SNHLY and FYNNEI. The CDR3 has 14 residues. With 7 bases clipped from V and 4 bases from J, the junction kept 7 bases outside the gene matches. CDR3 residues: CASKRDRGVYGYTF. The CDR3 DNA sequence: TGTGCCAGCAAGCGAGACAGGGGGGTCTATGGCTACACCTTC.

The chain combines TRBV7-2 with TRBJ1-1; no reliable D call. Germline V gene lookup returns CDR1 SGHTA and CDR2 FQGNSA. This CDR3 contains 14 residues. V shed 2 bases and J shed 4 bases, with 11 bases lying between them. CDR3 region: CASSLSLTVTEAFF. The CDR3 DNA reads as TGTGCCAGCAGCTTAAGTTTAACAGTCACTGAAGCTTTCTTT.

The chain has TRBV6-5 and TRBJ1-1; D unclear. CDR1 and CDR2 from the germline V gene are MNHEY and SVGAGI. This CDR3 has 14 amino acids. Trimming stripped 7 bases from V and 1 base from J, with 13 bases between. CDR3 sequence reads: CASTLEPGNTEAFF. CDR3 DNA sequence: TGTGCCAGCACCCTCGAACCGGGGAACACTGAAGCTTTCTTT.

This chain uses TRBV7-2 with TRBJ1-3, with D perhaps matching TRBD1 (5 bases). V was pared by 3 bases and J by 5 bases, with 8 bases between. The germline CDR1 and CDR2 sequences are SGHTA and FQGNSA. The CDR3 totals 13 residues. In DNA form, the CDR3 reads TGTGCCAGCAGCTTCCAGGGAAGAAACACCATATATTTT. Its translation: CASSFQGRNTIYF.